This passage covers 25 T cell receptor beta chains from one sample sequenced in a study of radiotherapy plus CTLA-4 blockade in lung cancer (dated by TCRdb to the late 2010s). Receptors were amplified or captured by the immunoSEQ multiplex PCR assay. TCRdb re-hosts the immuneACCESS table, in-frame sequences only. Its copies lack some clones; in the studies checked, an unresolved V gene accounts for under half of them, and the cause for the rest is not known. The sample data list 35,000 to 50,000 clones, and 55% to 80% of these were observed just once. The top ten clones comprise 3.5% to 4% of the sample. Here the sequenced sample was peripheral blood, taken from a patient treated with radiotherapy plus ipilimumab. The source of these receptors is a human donor with non-small cell lung cancer who had a complete response to radiotherapy plus ipilimumab.

The CDR3 DNA is TGTGCCAGCTCACGGGCACTAGCGAACTCCTACAATGAGCAGTTCTTC. It encodes CASSRALANSYNEQFF. The rearrangement links TRBV18 to TRBJ2-1, with 7 bases identical to TRBD2. Germline assignment: CDR1 KGHSH and CDR2 LQKENI. J was trimmed by 0 bases and V by 4 bases; bases with no gene match: 6. The CDR3 contains 16 residues.

The chain has TRBV11-2 and TRBJ2-2; TRBD2 matches 8 bases. The CDR3 loop spans 16 amino acids. Germline loops: CDR1 SGHAT, CDR2 FQNNGV. The ends lost 2 bases at V and 7 bases at J; junction bases unmatched: 9. DNA of the CDR3: TGTGCCAGCAGCTTACTGGTCGGGGGGGCCCACGGGGAGCTGTTTTTT. Its translation: CASSLLVGGAHGELFF. The whole variable domain, remainder taken from reference TRBV11-2 and TRBJ2-2, is EAGVAQSPRYKIIEKRQSVAFWCNPISGHATLYWYQQILGQGPKLLIQFQNNGVVDDSQLPKDRFSAERLKGVDSTLKIQPAKLEDSAVYLCASSLLVGGAHGELFFGEGSRLTVL.

The gene calls are TRBV27 and TRBJ1-6; 7 bases align to TRBD1. The germline V gene has CDR1 MNHEY and CDR2 SMNVEV (reference sequence). This CDR3 has 14 residues. The junction had 2 bases not matched to a gene; V was cut back by 6 bases and J by 3 bases. CDR3 sequence: CASSRDSYNSPLHF. The CDR3 DNA reads TGTGCCAGCAGCCGGGACAGCTATAATTCACCCCTCCACTTT.

The chain recombines TRBV9 with TRBJ1-5; 9 bases agree with TRBD1. This CDR3 contains 19 residues. J gave up 4 bases and V 0 bases, and 14 bases lay outside the gene matches. Germline CDR1 reads SGDLS; CDR2 reads YYNGEE. The CDR3 here is CASSVVGQGRPFNNQPQHF. The CDR3 coding sequence is TGTGCCAGCAGCGTAGTGGGACAGGGACGACCTTTTAATAATCAGCCCCAGCATTTT.

This chain uses TRBV6-5 with TRBJ2-7; no definite D call. V lost 0 bases, J lost 6 bases, and 18 bases lay in between. The CDR3 spans 16 residues. Germline assignment: CDR1 MNHEY and CDR2 SVGAGI. The CDR3 sequence: CASSYSYDSVVREQYF. The DNA of the CDR3 is TGTGCCAGCAGTTACTCGTACGACTCGGTTGTCCGCGAGCAGTACTTC.

The V and J genes are TRBV6-6 and TRBJ2-3; D is ambiguous. The CDR3 length is 16 residues. The V end was cut by 0 bases, the J end by 0 bases, with 10 bases between. Germline loops: CDR1 MNHNY, CDR2 SVGAGI (reference sequence). The CDR3 sequence is CASSYSPVHSTDTQYF. The CDR3 region has the DNA TGTGCCAGCAGTTACTCACCGGTGCACAGCACAGATACGCAGTATTTT.

The chain employs TRBV9 and TRBJ1-1; no clear D. The CDR3 length is 15 residues. Germline-derived CDR1 and CDR2 are SGDLS and YYNGEE. Trimming stripped 3 bases from V and 6 bases from J, with 18 bases between. As DNA, the CDR3 is TGTGCCAGCAGCGGTAACCAGGCCCCGAGGGCTGAAGCTTTCTTT. The encoded protein is CASSGNQAPRAEAFF. Based on the CDR3 plus reference TRBV9 and TRBJ1-1, the full variable domain is DSGVTQTPKHLITATGQRVTLRCSPRSGDLSVYWYQQSLDQGLQFLIQYYNGEERAKGNILERFSAQQFPDLHSELNLSSLELGDSALYFCASSGNQAPRAEAFFGQGTRLTVV.

The rearrangement links TRBV4-1 to TRBJ2-7; the match to TRBD1 covers 9 bases. Germline V gives CDR1 MGHRA, CDR2 YSYEKL. Trimming cost V 4 bases and J 2 bases; bases outside gene matches: 3. The CDR3 sequence is 14 residues long. CDR3 in DNA: TGCGCCAGCAGCCCGACAGGGGGACCCTACGAGCAGTACTTC. Translated, it gives CASSPTGGPYEQYF.

The gene calls are TRBV14 and TRBJ1-6, with D perhaps TRBD1 (6 bases). Trimming shortened V by 5 bases and J by 9 bases, and 17 bases separated the two germline ends. CDR3 length equals 15 residues. Germline V lookup: CDR1 SGHDN, CDR2 FVKESK. The CDR3 region is CASSYDTGLGSPLHF. Here the CDR3 DNA reads TGTGCCAGCAGCTATGACACAGGGCTGGGTTCACCCCTCCACTTT.

The chain recombines TRBV27 with TRBJ1-2; the match to TRBD1 covers 7 bases. Trimming took 5 bases from V and 14 from J; bases not matched to a gene: 20. From germline, CDR1 is MNHEY and CDR2 SMNVEV (reference sequence). CDR3 length: 15 amino acids. CDR3 sequence (DNA): TGTGCCAGCAGTAAATCGACAGGGTCCACTATGGTTTGGACCTTC. The encoded protein is CASSKSTGSTMVWTF.

This clone was seen a single time. The chain has TRBV5-1 and TRBJ2-7, with D possibly TRBD2 on 6 matching bases. CDR3 length: 16 residues. CDR1 is SGHRS, CDR2 YFSETQ, per germline. With 0 bases removed from V and 7 bases from J, the gap between germline ends came to 20 bases. The CDR3 region has the DNA TGCGCCAGCAGCTTGGGGGGCGTGGCCGGAGGGCGTGAGCAGTACTTC. This translates into CASSLGGVAGGREQYF.

This clone came up once. V gene TRBV2 combines with J gene TRBJ2-7, with D maybe TRBD2 (5 bases). Trimming shortened V by 4 bases and J by 2 bases, and 6 bases separated the two germline ends. Per the germline V gene, CDR1 is SNHLY and CDR2 is FYNNEI. The CDR3 sequence is 12 residues long. Written as DNA, the CDR3 is TGTGCCAGCAGTGGGACTGCCTACGAGCAGTACTTC. This translates into CASSGTAYEQYF.

The chain is built from TRBV5-4 and TRBJ2-6; TRBD1 matches 7 bases. CDR3 size: 16 residues. Germline CDR1 and CDR2: SGHNT and YYREEE (reference sequence). V shed 5 bases, J shed 2 bases, and the junction held 7 bases outside the gene matches. The CDR3 DNA sequence: TGTGCCAGCAGTGACAGGGACCGAGCTGGGGCCAACGTCCTGACTTTC. This translates into CASSDRDRAGANVLTF.

There are a few counts of this clone. This rearrangement joins TRBV9 to TRBJ1-5, with D unclear. Germline V gene data show CDR1 as SGDLS and CDR2 as YYNGEE. V was pared by 4 bases and J by 6 bases, with 17 bases between. This CDR3 has 15 residues. Here the CDR3 reads CASSLTGREAQPQHF. The CDR3 DNA reads TGTGCCAGCAGCCTTACCGGACGGGAGGCTCAGCCCCAGCATTTT.

The CDR3 sequence: CASSIRGIHYEQYF. The CDR3 DNA reads as TGTGCCAGTAGTATCCGGGGGATTCACTACGAGCAGTACTTC. This chain connects TRBV19 to TRBJ2-7, with D maybe TRBD2 (6 bases). The germline CDR1 and CDR2 sequences are LNHDA and SQIVND (reference sequence). The CDR3 extends over 14 amino acids. The germline V and J ends were trimmed by 3 bases and 3 bases, with 12 bases remaining between them. Variable domain in full (rest from reference TRBV19 and TRBJ2-7): DGGITQSPKYLFRKEGQNVTLSCEQNLNHDAMYWYRQDPGQGLRLIYYSQIVNDFQKGDIAEGYSVSREKKESFPLTVTSAQKNPTAFYLCASSIRGIHYEQYFGPGTRLTVT.

V gene TRBV11-2 combines with J gene TRBJ2-7; 8 bases agree with TRBD2. There are 18 residues in the CDR3. V shed 1 base, J shed 1 base, and the junction held 12 bases outside the gene matches. The germline gives CDR1 SGHAT, CDR2 FQNNGV. The CDR3 protein is CASSLVGTRGVFSYEQYF. DNA of the CDR3: TGTGCCAGCAGCTTAGTAGGGACTAGAGGGGTTTTTTCCTACGAGCAGTACTTC.

This clone appeared a few times. This likely comes from a read error, as the CDR3 has no conserved phenylalanine or tryptophan at its end. The DNA is left out, because the CDR3 cannot be placed on it with certainty; the CDR3 is given as TCRdb lists it. The chain's CDR3 is CASSDPWTAMVC. The chain employs TRBV6-1 and TRBJ1-3; the table gives TRBD1 as D, unverified against the DNA. The germline CDR1 and CDR2 sequences are MNHNS and SASEGT. Termini included, the CDR3 measures 12 amino acids.

The rearrangement links TRBV11-2 to TRBJ2-7, with a tentative D call TRBD2 (5 bases). Trimming shortened V by 5 bases and J by 3 bases, and 14 bases separated the two germline ends. The CDR3 loop spans 14 amino acids. CDR1 SGHAT and CDR2 FQNNGV come from the germline V gene. CDR3 in amino acids: CASSPEGRFYEQYF. DNA for the CDR3: TGTGCCAGCAGCCCCGAGGGTCGGTTCTACGAGCAGTACTTC.

This clone appeared a single time. This chain uses TRBV25-1 with TRBJ2-5; 7 nucleotides line up with TRBD1. Looked up from germline, CDR1 is MGHDK and CDR2 is SYGVNS. The J segment lost 5 bases and the V segment lost 1 base, leaving 10 bases of the junction unmatched. The CDR3 has 16 residues. CDR3 bases: TGTGCCAGCAGTGAATGGGGGACAGACAACCGGGAGACCCAGTACTTC. Protein: CASSEWGTDNRETQYF.

This rearrangement joins TRBV6-5 to TRBJ1-2; 9 bases line up with TRBD1. The CDR3 is made up of 14 amino acids. Germline lookup yields CDR1 MNHEY and CDR2 SVGAGI. The V gene end was trimmed by 3 bases and the J gene end by 5 bases; junction bases not matched to a gene: 4. CDR3 nucleotides: TGTGCCAGCAGTTATCGACAGGGGGGTTATGGCTACACCTTC. Translation gives CASSYRQGGYGYTF.

The CDR3 DNA reads TGCGCCAGCAGCTTGAGGGACACTAATAATTCACCCCTCCACTTT. Protein: CASSLRDTNNSPLHF. The chain combines TRBV5-1 with TRBJ1-6; possible D gene TRBD1, 6 bases. The CDR3 totals 15 residues. Germline V gene sequence: CDR1 SGHRS, CDR2 YFSETQ. V shed 1 base and J shed 5 bases, with 10 bases lying between them.

The CDR3: CASSLQGSTGELFF. The CDR3 DNA reads as TGCGCCAGCAGCTTACAGGGGAGCACCGGGGAGCTGTTTTTT. This rearrangement joins TRBV5-1 to TRBJ2-2; TRBD1 matches at 7 bases. J was trimmed by 4 bases and V by 2 bases; bases with no gene match: 2. There are 14 residues in the CDR3. In germline, CDR1 is SGHRS, CDR2 YFSETQ.

V gene TRBV7-9 combines with J gene TRBJ2-7; D perhaps matches TRBD2 (6 bases). V shed 5 bases and J shed 2 bases, with 19 bases lying between them. CDR1 SEHNR and CDR2 FQNEAQ come from the germline V gene (reference sequence). The CDR3 is 16 amino acids. This CDR3 reads CASSGLWTTDPYEQYF. CDR3 DNA sequence: TGTGCCAGCAGCGGACTCTGGACTACCGACCCCTACGAGCAGTACTTC.

The rearrangement uses TRBV27 and TRBJ2-1; the match to TRBD1 covers 7 bases. V lost 5 bases to trimming and J lost 0 bases; unmatched junction nucleotides: 7. In germline, CDR1 is MNHEY, CDR2 SMNVEV (reference sequence). The CDR3 covers 16 residues. In DNA, the CDR3 is TGTGCCAGCAGTAAAAAGACAGGGAGCTCCTACAATGAGCAGTTCTTC. Translation: CASSKKTGSSYNEQFF.

The J gene is TRBJ1-2, the V gene TRBV27, with D uncertain. The CDR3 has 13 residues. In germline, CDR1 is MNHEY, CDR2 SMNVEV (reference sequence). V was pared by 3 bases and J by 4 bases, with 9 bases between. CDR3: CASSLNGGYGYTF. CDR3 nucleotide sequence: TGTGCCAGCAGTTTGAACGGCGGCTATGGCTACACCTTC.